These T cell receptor beta chains were read from a single sample in a study of blood T cell repertoires in COVID-19. Sequencing was performed with immunoSEQ multiplex PCR; in TCRdb, only in-frame clones are kept and a portion is missing. The sample contains 650,000 to 800,000 clones, around 89% of which appear only once. Material for sequencing was peripheral blood. The receptors shown here come from a young woman with acute or convalescent COVID-19. CDR3s leave out the opening cysteine and the closing phenylalanine or tryptophan. Fields, in order: D gene, CDR3 length, V gene, CDR3 protein. The D gene is left open where the match is weak.

>TRBD1|14|TRBV18
ASSPLDRGKNTEAF
>NA|11|TRBV27
ASRVGGGTEAF
>NA|10|TRBV25-1
ASSEYGDEQY
>TRBD1|13|TRBV6-2/TRBV6-3
ASSYGTGNNEKLF
>NA|10|TRBV7-3
ASSLNRGEAF
>TRBD1|13|TRBV2
ASSSTGGSGNTIY
>NA|12|TRBV25-1
ASGSRVGNTEAF
>TRBD1|13|TRBV7-3
ASSPHRGLSNEQF
>TRBD1|13|TRBV15
ATSRKTGENQPQH
>NA|17|TRBV4-1
ASSQDTASQSLGANVLT
>TRBD1|12|TRBV7-2
ASSFHRGHQPQH
>TRBD1|14|TRBV6-1
ASSEMLDREELGYT
>NA|12|TRBV5-4
ASSSGLGNSPLH
>TRBD2|14|TRBV5-1
ASSQRLASRGDTQY
>TRBD1|12|TRBV4-1
ASRQPRGQTEAF
>NA|13|TRBV6-5
ASRGRTVSNTEAF
>NA|15|TRBV5-1
ASSLGIWSGDHTEAF
>TRBD2|11|TRBV12-3/TRBV12-4
ASTLSGGGEQY
>NA|12|TRBV30
AWERWDTIPTYT
>NA|11|TRBV6-1
ASSESRGKGYT
>NA|13|TRBV2
ASSTRVTPNQPQH
>NA|11|TRBV7-2
ASSLRGDHEQY
>NA|11|TRBV14
ASSQVSSYEQY
>NA|11|TRBV6-5
ASIRGANTEAF
>NA|13|TRBV27
ASSLYRDHTGELF
>NA|11|TRBV6-2/TRBV6-3
ASSRGAKYEQY
>NA|14|TRBV6-2/TRBV6-3
ASSYSMDRLNTEAF
>NA|12|TRBV19
ASSTGTGFRGYT
>NA|13|TRBV5-1
ASSLDGTPNEKLF
>NA|13|TRBV5-1
ASSLLRTRGTEAF
>NA|10|TRBV6-6
ASSQETFEAF
>NA|13|TRBV5-6
ASSPWGGTVYGYT
>NA|10|TRBV28
ASSFRFLAQH
>NA|15|TRBV9
ASSGGSGSIVTDTQY
>NA|12|TRBV29-1
SALRGGRNTEAF
>TRBD2|16|TRBV5-1
ASSPGLAGGPITGELF
>NA|14|TRBV11-2
ASSLDPLGGRNTIY
>NA|14|TRBV4-1
ASSQVPFTGYNEQF
>TRBD1|13|TRBV6-5
ASSFGTVMNTEAF
>NA|13|TRBV5-1
ASSFGGSTNEKLF
>NA|8|TRBV29-1
SVDYTEAF
>NA|13|TRBV19
ASQQGLTIGSPLH
>NA|9|TRBV10-3
AISGSIGYT
>NA|14|TRBV7-3
ASSLFPLPNTGELF
>NA|12|TRBV4-1
ASSQGTGPFGYT
>NA|13|TRBV6-5
ATVKRLKTYNEQF
>TRBD1|15|TRBV5-8
ASSLAGTGVRGGEQY
>NA|15|TRBV19
ASSNVQGQTRNAEAF
>NA|11|TRBV4-1
ASSPPGGRGYT
>TRBD1|16|TRBV19
ASSSADRAPYSNQPQH
>TRBD1|13|TRBV11-2
ASSPTGAEYSPLH
>NA|14|TRBV20-1
SASLSHLARSTEAF
>TRBD2|16|TRBV7-7
ASSERTSGGSSQETQY
>NA|12|TRBV13
ASSRGAAENTIY
>TRBD2|17|TRBV9
ASSAGLAGLRSSYNEQF
>TRBD1|13|TRBV12-5
ASGSPQGANSPLH
>TRBD2|11|TRBV27
ATSGEGTGELF
>TRBD1|14|TRBV5-6
ASSFPRTGGSYEQY
>TRBD2|12|TRBV6-5
ASSPGTNSYEQY
>NA|13|TRBV10-3
AISEGQSTNEKLF